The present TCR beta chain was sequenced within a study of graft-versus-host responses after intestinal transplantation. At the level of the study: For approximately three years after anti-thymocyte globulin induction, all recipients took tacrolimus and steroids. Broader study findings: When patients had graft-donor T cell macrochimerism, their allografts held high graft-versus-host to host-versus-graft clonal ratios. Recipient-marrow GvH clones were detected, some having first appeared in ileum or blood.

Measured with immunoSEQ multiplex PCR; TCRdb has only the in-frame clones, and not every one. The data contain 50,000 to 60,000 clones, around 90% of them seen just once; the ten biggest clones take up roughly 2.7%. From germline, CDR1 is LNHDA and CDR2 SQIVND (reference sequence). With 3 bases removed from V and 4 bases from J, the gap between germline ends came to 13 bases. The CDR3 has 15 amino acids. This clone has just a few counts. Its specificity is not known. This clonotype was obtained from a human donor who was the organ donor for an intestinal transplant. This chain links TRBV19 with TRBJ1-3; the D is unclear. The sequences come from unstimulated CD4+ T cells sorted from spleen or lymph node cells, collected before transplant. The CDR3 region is CASSMASGRGNTIYF. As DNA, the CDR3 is TGTGCCAGTAGTATGGCCAGCGGCAGAGGAAACACCATATATTTT.